The TCR beta chain under discussion was sequenced for a study of cytomegalovirus exposure and HLA in healthy donors. Primers included in the PCR were 60 Vbeta and 13 Jbeta primers. Generated by immunoSEQ multiplex PCR, the TCRdb table keeps only in-frame clones and is missing some. The sample has around 170,000 clones, about four fifths seen once. This clone was recorded only once. With V trimmed by 3 bases and J by 4 bases, 10 bases remained unmatched. The germline V gene encodes CDR1 SGHAT and CDR2 FQNNGV. The length of the CDR3 is 16 residues. The sequenced sample was PBMCs. This receptor was identified in a woman in her twenties or thirties in good health and CMV-seronegative. The V call is TRBV11-2, the J call TRBJ1-2, with 8 nucleotides matching TRBD1. The CDR3 protein is CASSLVRGTGAYGYTF. CDR3 nucleotide sequence: TGTGCCAGCAGCTTGGTCCGGGGGACAGGCGCCTATGGCTACACCTTC.